What follows are 10 T cell receptor beta chains derived from one specimen sequenced in a study of shared clonotypes between healthy human individuals. The method was immunoSEQ multiplex PCR; TCRdb's version includes in-frame clones alone and lacks a portion of them. This repertoire shows more than 2,000,000 clones, around nine tenths found once; its top ten account for 0.14%. Sequenced material: naive CD4+ T cells sorted from blood. Described subset: CD45RA+ positively selected. These receptors were obtained from a man younger than 35 in good health.

This chain connects TRBV6-1 to TRBJ2-3; TRBD2 agrees at 14 bases. Germline CDR1 and CDR2: MNHNS and SASEGT. V dropped 6 bases and J dropped 10; count of bases not matched to a gene: 9. The CDR3 sequence is 15 residues long. As DNA, the CDR3 is TGTGCCAGCAGCGAGCTGACTAGCGGGGGGGGATCGCAGTATTTT. It is translated as CASSELTSGGGSQYF.

V is TRBV25-1 and J is TRBJ2-3; 9 nucleotides agree with TRBD1. V shed 6 bases and J 3 bases; nucleotides not matched to a gene: 7. The CDR3 spans 15 residues. Germline V lookup: CDR1 MGHDK, CDR2 SYGVNS. This CDR3 is CASSWGQGRTDTQYF. For the CDR3, the DNA is TGTGCCAGCAGCTGGGGACAGGGCAGGACAGATACGCAGTATTTT.

The chain has TRBV7-9 and TRBJ2-7, with TRBD1 matching 7 bases. The CDR3 loop spans 14 amino acids. The J segment lost 4 bases and the V segment lost 5 bases, leaving 8 bases of the junction unmatched. Germline V CDR1 and CDR2: SEHNR, FQNEAQ (reference sequence). The CDR3 loop reads CASSLQDRIYEQYF. In DNA, the CDR3 is TGTGCCAGCAGCCTCCAGGACAGGATTTACGAGCAGTACTTC.

Concerning this clone: Other DNA sequences in the same sample also yield this CDR3. The V and J genes are TRBV18 and TRBJ2-2; 8 bases map to TRBD1. CDR1 KGHSH and CDR2 LQKENI come from the germline V gene. The CDR3 runs 15 residues. V shed 3 bases and J 5 bases; nucleotides not matched to a gene: 5. CDR3 coding DNA: TGTGCCAGCTCACCGGGGACAGGCCGGACCGGGGAGCTGTTTTTT. Translating gives CASSPGTGRTGELFF.

The gene calls are TRBV5-1 and TRBJ1-4, with TRBD1 identical over 7 bases. Germline V CDR1 and CDR2: SGHRS, YFSETQ. The length of the CDR3 is 19 residues. With V trimmed by 4 bases and J by 2 bases, 17 bases remained unmatched. CDR3 in DNA: TGCGCCAGCAGCGCTATCCCGGGACAGCGGATGGCTACTAATGAAAAACTGTTTTTT. It is translated as CASSAIPGQRMATNEKLFF.

The genes are TRBV5-4 and TRBJ1-2; D gene uncertain. Germline CDR1 and CDR2: SGHNT and YYREEE (reference sequence). The V and J ends lost 3 bases and 2 bases respectively, with 11 bases between them. The CDR3 runs to 14 residues. This CDR3 is CASSSRYLNYGYTF. For the CDR3, the DNA is TGTGCCAGCAGCTCCAGGTATTTGAACTATGGCTACACCTTC.

The J gene is TRBJ2-7, the V gene TRBV5-8; D remains unclear. There are 16 residues in the CDR3. Germline values: CDR1 SGHTS, CDR2 YDEGEE. The V and J ends lost 0 bases and 2 bases respectively, with 15 bases between them. The CDR3 region is CASSLVGRPVTYEQYF. CDR3 DNA sequence: TGTGCCAGCAGCTTGGTAGGCCGACCGGTCACCTACGAGCAGTACTTC.

The chain combines TRBV21-1 with TRBJ2-2; TRBD1, the D gene given by the table, was not confirmed from the DNA. TRBV21-1 is described as a pseudogene. The CDR3 sequence is 12 residues long. In nucleotides, the CDR3 is TGTGGGAGGACAGAGAACACCGGGGAGCTGTTTTTT. The encoded protein is CGRTENTGELFF.

The rearrangement joins TRBV2 to TRBJ1-4; 7 positions match TRBD1. Looked up from germline, CDR1 is SNHLY and CDR2 is FYNNEI. J lost 4 bases, V lost 10 bases, and 3 bases had no gene match. The CDR3 is 12 residues long. CDR3 amino acids: CATDRYNEKLFF. The CDR3 DNA is TGTGCCACGGACAGGTATAATGAAAAACTGTTTTTT.

Concerning this clone itself: Other DNA sequences from this sample encode an identical CDR3 as well. V is TRBV18 and J is TRBJ2-5; D unclear. The CDR3 runs to 13 residues. Trimming pared 4 bases from V and 1 base from J, leaving 7 bases between. Germline CDR1 KGHSH, CDR2 LQKENI. The CDR3 DNA reads as TGTGCCAGCTCACTAACACTCCAAGAGACCCAGTACTTC. Amino acid sequence: CASSLTLQETQYF.